This T cell receptor (beta chain) was sequenced during a study of blood T cell repertoires in COVID-19. The wider study: COVID-19 samples, acute and convalescent, were from the United States, Italy and Spain. T cells, B-cell-depleted T cells, or PBMCs supplied cDNA or gDNA.

Authors' processing steps: The assay estimated nucleated cells by amplifying reference gene primers. The method was immunoSEQ multiplex PCR; TCRdb's version includes in-frame clones alone and lacks a portion of them. V, J and clone size were drawn from that table, and D and trimming were deduced from the DNA. In the table there are 75,000 to 90,000 clones, less than 95% of which are singletons. Trimming cost V 5 bases and J 7 bases; bases outside gene matches: 8. CDR3 size: 15 residues. Germline V gene sequence: CDR1 SEHNR, CDR2 FQNEAQ (reference sequence). This rearrangement joins TRBV7-9 to TRBJ2-4, with 10 bases identical to TRBD1. Sequencing was performed on peripheral blood. This TCR came from a woman aged 45-59 years in a cohort sampled during active COVID-19. The CDR3 DNA reads as TGTGCCAGCAGCCTCGGACAGGGGGACGTGAACATTCAGTACTTC. Its protein is CASSLGQGDVNIQYF.